This TCR beta chain is from a study of blood T cell repertoires in COVID-19. As for the study in general: COVID-19 samples collected from the United States, Italy and Spain covered acute and convalescent phases. In each case, the material was cDNA or gDNA derived from T cells, B-cell-depleted T cells, or PBMCs.

The V gene end was trimmed by 4 bases and the J gene end by 6 bases; junction bases not matched to a gene: 17. The CDR3 covers 20 residues. In germline, CDR1 is KGHDR, CDR2 SFDVKD. This clone occurred once. Enrolled during active infection, Seattle patients were then followed longitudinally. Original analysis: Amplifying reference gene primers gave estimates of nucleated cell counts. This table comes from immunoSEQ multiplex PCR, and its TCRdb copy is limited to in-frame clones, with some not included. D and trimming were read from the DNA, whereas the V and J calls and clone size are those reported in that table. Among 300,000 to 400,000 clones listed, roughly 90% were seen once.

The sequencing sample was made of peripheral blood. The receptor's source is a woman between 65 and 79 years old with COVID-19, enrolled during active disease. This chain uses TRBV24-1 with TRBJ2-3; 14 bases match TRBD2. The CDR3 DNA reads TGTGCCACCAGTGACCCGAACCCCGCGACTAGCGGGGGGGTGTTGGATACGCAGTATTTT. Translation gives CATSDPNPATSGGVLDTQYF.